The 11 T cell receptor beta chains in this list originate from one sample, sequenced in a study of blood T cell repertoires in COVID-19. The assay was immunoSEQ multiplex PCR, and TCRdb's table has in-frame clones only and misses some. Of around 250,000 clones detected, approximately 86% appear once; the ten largest clones hold approximately 1.5%. Input material: PBMCs or T cells enriched from blood (not recorded which). The receptor source for this set is a woman aged 45-59 years who had recovered from COVID-19.

This rearrangement joins TRBV25-1 to TRBJ1-1, with TRBD1 matching 8 bases. CDR3 length: 16 amino acids. The germline V gene has CDR1 MGHDK and CDR2 SYGVNS. The J segment lost 7 bases and the V segment lost 4 bases, leaving 14 bases of the junction unmatched. The CDR3 spells CASSVGDRLPTHEAFF. The CDR3 DNA sequence: TGTGCCAGCAGTGTGGGGGACAGGTTGCCTACTCATGAAGCTTTCTTT.

The chain employs TRBV2 and TRBJ2-1; 10 bases align to TRBD2. With V trimmed by 6 bases and J by 9 bases, 8 bases remained unmatched. From germline, CDR1 is SNHLY and CDR2 FYNNEI. The length of the CDR3 is 14 residues. CDR3 in amino acids: CASSPWTSGGEQFF. DNA of the CDR3: TGTGCCAGCAGCCCTTGGACTAGCGGCGGTGAGCAGTTCTTC.

The chain carries TRBV28 and TRBJ1-1; TRBD1 might be the D (5 bases). With 1 base removed from V and 4 bases from J, the gap between germline ends came to 13 bases. This CDR3 spans 15 amino acids. Germline CDR1 reads MDHEN; CDR2 reads SYDVKM. The CDR3 nucleotides are TGTGCCAGCAGTTTATACGGAGGGGTGGGCACTGAAGCTTTCTTT. Translating gives CASSLYGGVGTEAFF.

V and J are TRBV10-3 and TRBJ2-5; TRBD1 matches at 7 bases. J gave up 2 bases and V 4 bases, and 1 base lay outside the gene matches. The CDR3 extends over 13 amino acids. Germline lookup yields CDR1 ENHRY and CDR2 SYGVKD. The CDR3 here is CAISVDRQETQYF. Here the CDR3 DNA reads TGTGCCATCAGTGTGGACAGGCAAGAGACCCAGTACTTC.

The chain couples TRBV28 to TRBJ2-5, with a weak D call TRBD1 (6 bases). The CDR3 is 14 amino acids. Germline V CDR1 and CDR2: MDHEN, SYDVKM. V was clipped by 5 bases and J by 5 bases, with 15 bases between them. The CDR3 sequence is CASSAWTVRETQYF. The CDR3 nucleotides are TGTGCCAGCAGTGCATGGACAGTTCGGGAGACCCAGTACTTC.

The chain carries TRBV5-1 and TRBJ2-1; D might be TRBD2 (5 bases). This CDR3 region has 13 residues. The germline CDR1 and CDR2 sequences are SGHRS and YFSETQ. V lost 3 bases and J 6 bases, leaving 10 bases between the germline ends. The CDR3 region has the DNA TGCGCCAGCAGCTCGATGGGGAGCAATGAGCAGTTCTTC. It translates to CASSSMGSNEQFF.

This clone was seen once. J is TRBJ2-1 and V is TRBV28; 8 nucleotides agree with TRBD2. The CDR3 loop spans 16 amino acids. Germline loops: CDR1 MDHEN, CDR2 SYDVKM. V gave up 3 bases and J gave up 6 bases; unmatched junction bases: 10. CDR3 nucleotide sequence: TGTGCCAGCAGTTTGATCCTAGCGGGCGGCCTCAATGAGCAGTTCTTC. Encoded protein: CASSLILAGGLNEQFF. Complete variable domain (other parts from reference TRBV28 and TRBJ2-1): DVKVTQSSRYLVKRTGEKVFLECVQDMDHENMFWYRQDPGLGLRLIYFSYDVKMKEKGDIPEGYSVSREKKERFSLILESASTNQTSMYLCASSLILAGGLNEQFFGPGTRLTVL.

This clone was found once. The chain uses TRBV10-3 and TRBJ1-4, with D tentatively TRBD1 (6 bases). The CDR3 consists of 15 residues. The V end was cut by 0 bases, the J end by 5 bases, with 10 bases between. Germline V gene data show CDR1 as ENHRY and CDR2 as SYGVKD. The CDR3 is CAISESGGRNEKLFF. The CDR3 region has the DNA TGTGCCATCAGTGAGTCGGGGGGGCGAAATGAAAAACTGTTTTTT.

This clone was seen more than once but under ten times. The chain recombines TRBV19 with TRBJ2-5, with TRBD2 matching over 10 bases. V lost 7 bases to trimming and J lost 4 bases; unmatched junction nucleotides: 6. This CDR3 is 14 amino acids long. CDR1 is LNHDA, CDR2 SQIVND, per germline (reference sequence). For the CDR3, the DNA is TGTGCCAGTAAGAGAGCGGGAGGGGGAGAGACCCAGTACTTC. Residues: CASKRAGGGETQYF.

The chain links TRBV3-1 (or the pseudogene TRBV3-2) to TRBJ1-2; a weak D match, TRBD1 (6 bases). Germline CDR1 and CDR2: LGHDT and YNNKEL (reference sequence). V was pared by 1 base and J by 10 bases, with 13 bases between. This CDR3 comprises 13 residues. This chain's CDR3 is CASSQGGGSDYTF. The CDR3 nucleotides are TGTGCCAGCAGCCAAGGAGGGGGTAGTGACTACACCTTC.

This rearrangement joins TRBV11-1 to TRBJ2-3; no reliable D call. The CDR3 consists of 16 residues. The germline V and J ends were trimmed by 0 bases and 0 bases, with 10 bases remaining between them. CDR1 and CDR2 (germline): SGHAT, FQDESV (reference sequence). This CDR3 reads CASSLAYSLSTDTQYF. DNA for the CDR3: TGTGCCAGCAGCTTAGCGTATTCTCTTAGCACAGATACGCAGTATTTT.